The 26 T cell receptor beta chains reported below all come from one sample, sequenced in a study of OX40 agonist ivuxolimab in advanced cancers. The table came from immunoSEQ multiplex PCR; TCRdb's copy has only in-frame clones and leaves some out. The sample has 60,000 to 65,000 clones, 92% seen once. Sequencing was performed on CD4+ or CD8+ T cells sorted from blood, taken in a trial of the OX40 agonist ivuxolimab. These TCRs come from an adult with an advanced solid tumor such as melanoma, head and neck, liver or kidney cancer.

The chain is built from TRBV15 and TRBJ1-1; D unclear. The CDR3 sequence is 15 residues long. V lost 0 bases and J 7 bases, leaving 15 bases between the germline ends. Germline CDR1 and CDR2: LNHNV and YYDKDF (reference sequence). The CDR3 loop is CATSRDHVSRVEAFF. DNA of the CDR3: TGTGCCACCAGCAGAGATCACGTGAGCCGGGTTGAAGCTTTCTTT.

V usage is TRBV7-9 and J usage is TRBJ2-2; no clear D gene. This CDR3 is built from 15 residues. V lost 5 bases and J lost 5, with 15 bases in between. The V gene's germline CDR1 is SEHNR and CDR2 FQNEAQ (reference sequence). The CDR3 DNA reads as TGTGCCAGCAGCGTGTGGATAGAGGAGACCGGGGAGCTGTTTTTT. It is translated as CASSVWIEETGELFF.

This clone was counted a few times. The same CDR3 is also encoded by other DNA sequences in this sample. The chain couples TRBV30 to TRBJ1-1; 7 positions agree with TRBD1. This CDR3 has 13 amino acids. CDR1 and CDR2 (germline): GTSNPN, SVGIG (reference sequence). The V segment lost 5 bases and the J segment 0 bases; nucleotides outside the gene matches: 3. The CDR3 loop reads CAWDRVMNTEAFF. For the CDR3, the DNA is TGTGCCTGGGACAGGGTCATGAACACTGAAGCTTTCTTT.

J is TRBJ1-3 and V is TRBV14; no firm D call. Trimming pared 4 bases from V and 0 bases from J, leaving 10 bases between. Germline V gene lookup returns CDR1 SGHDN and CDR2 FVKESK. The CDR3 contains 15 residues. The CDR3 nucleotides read TGTGCCAGCAGCCGCTCCGCGGGCTCTGGAAACACCATATATTTT. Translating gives CASSRSAGSGNTIYF.

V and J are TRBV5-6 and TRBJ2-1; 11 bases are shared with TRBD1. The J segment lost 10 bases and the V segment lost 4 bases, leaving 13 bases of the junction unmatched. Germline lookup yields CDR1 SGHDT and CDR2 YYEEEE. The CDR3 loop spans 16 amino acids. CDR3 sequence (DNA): TGTGCCAGCAGCCGAATACCGGGACAGGGGGTCCGCGAGCAGTTCTTC. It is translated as CASSRIPGQGVREQFF.

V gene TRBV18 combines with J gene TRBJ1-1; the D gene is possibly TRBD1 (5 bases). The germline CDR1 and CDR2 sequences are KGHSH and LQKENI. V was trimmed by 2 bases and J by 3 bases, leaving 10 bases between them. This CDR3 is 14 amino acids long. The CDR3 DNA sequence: TGTGCCAGCTCACCAAGTGTCAGGGACACTGAAGCTTTCTTT. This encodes CASSPSVRDTEAFF.

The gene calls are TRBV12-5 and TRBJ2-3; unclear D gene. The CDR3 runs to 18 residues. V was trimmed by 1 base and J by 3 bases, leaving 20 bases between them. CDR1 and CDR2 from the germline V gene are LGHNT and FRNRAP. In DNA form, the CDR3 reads TGTGCTAGTGGTTTGGGTCAACGGTCCCCCCCCGGGACAGATACGCAGTATTTT. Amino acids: CASGLGQRSPPGTDTQYF.

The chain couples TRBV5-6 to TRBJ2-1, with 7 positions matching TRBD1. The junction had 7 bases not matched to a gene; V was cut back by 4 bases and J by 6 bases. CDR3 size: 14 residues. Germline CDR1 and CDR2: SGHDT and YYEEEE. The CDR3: CASSHDRDSNEQFF. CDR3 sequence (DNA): TGTGCCAGCAGCCACGACAGGGATAGCAATGAGCAGTTCTTC.

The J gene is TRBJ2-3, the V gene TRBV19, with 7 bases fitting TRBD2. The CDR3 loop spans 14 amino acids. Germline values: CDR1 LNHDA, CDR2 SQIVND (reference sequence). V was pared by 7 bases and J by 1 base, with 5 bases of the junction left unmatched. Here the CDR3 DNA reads TGTGCCAGTAAAGGGACTATCGGCACAGATACGCAGTATTTT. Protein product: CASKGTIGTDTQYF.

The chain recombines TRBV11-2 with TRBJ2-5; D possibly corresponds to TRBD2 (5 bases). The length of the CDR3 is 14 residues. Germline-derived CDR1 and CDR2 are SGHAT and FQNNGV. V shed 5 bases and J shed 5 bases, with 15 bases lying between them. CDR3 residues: CASSRPEAGETQYF. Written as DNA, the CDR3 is TGTGCCAGCAGCCGACCGGAGGCAGGCGAGACCCAGTACTTC.

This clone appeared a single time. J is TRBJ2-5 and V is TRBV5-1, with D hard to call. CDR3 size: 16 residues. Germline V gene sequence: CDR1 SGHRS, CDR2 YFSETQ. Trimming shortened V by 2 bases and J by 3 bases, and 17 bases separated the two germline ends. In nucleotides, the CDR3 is TGCGCCAGCAGCTTATCTTTGGCACCCTCAAAAGAGACCCAGTACTTC. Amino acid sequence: CASSLSLAPSKETQYF.

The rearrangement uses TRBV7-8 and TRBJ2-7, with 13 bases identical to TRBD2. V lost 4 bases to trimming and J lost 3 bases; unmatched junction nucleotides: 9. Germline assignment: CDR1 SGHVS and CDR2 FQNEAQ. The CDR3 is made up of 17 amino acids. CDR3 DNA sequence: TGTGCCAGCAGCTCCGGACTAGCGGGAGTCCCCAGCTACGAGCAGTACTTC. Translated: CASSSGLAGVPSYEQYF.

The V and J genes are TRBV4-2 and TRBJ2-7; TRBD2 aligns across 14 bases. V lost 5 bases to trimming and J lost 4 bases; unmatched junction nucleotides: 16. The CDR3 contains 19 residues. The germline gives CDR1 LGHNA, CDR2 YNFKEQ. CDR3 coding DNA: TGTGCCAGCAGCATATCGACTAGCGGGGGGGCTGTAGGGAGTTACGAGCAGTACTTC. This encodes CASSISTSGGAVGSYEQYF.

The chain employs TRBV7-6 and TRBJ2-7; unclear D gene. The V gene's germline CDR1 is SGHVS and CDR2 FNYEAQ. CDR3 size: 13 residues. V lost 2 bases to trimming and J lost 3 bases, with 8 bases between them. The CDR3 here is CASSLLVSYEQYF. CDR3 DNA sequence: TGTGCCAGCAGCTTACTGGTGAGCTACGAGCAGTACTTC.

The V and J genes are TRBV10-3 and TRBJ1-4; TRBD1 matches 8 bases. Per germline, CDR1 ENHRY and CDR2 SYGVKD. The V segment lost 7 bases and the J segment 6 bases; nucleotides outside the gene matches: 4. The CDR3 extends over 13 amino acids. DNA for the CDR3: TGTGCCATCAAGGCAGGGGGCGATGAAAAACTGTTTTTT. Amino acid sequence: CAIKAGGDEKLFF.

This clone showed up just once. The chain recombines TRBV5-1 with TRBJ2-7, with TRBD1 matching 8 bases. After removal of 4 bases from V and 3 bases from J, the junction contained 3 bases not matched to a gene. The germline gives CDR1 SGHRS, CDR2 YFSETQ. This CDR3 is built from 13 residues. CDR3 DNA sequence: TGCGCCAGCAGCCGGACAGGGAGCTACGAGCAGTACTTC. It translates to CASSRTGSYEQYF.

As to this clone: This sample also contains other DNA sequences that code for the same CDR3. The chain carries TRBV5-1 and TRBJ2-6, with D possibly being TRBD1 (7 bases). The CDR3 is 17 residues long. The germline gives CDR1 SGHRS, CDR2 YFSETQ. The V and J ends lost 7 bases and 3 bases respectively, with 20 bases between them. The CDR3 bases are TGCGCCAGCCGGGCGGGGCCAGGGGGGTATGGGGCCAACGTCCTGACTTTC. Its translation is CASRAGPGGYGANVLTF.

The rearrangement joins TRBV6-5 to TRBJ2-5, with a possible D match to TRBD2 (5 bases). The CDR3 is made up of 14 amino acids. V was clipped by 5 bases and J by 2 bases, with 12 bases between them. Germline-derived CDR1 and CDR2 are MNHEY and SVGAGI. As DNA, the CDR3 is TGTGCCAGCAGTGCCTGGACTCCTCAAGAGACCCAGTACTTC. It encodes CASSAWTPQETQYF.

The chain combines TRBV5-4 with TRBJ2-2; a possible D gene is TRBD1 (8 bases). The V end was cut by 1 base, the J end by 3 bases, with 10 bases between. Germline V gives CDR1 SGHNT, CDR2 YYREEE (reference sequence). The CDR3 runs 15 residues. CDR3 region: CASSLTGGDTGELFF. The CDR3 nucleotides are TGTGCCAGCAGCTTGACAGGGGGGGACACCGGGGAGCTGTTTTTT. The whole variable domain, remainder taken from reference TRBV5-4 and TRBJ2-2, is ETGVTQSPTHLIKTRGQQVTLRCSSQSGHNTVSWYQQALGQGPQFIFQYYREEENGRGNFPPRFSGLQFPNYSSELNVNALELDDSALYLCASSLTGGDTGELFFGEGSRLTVL.

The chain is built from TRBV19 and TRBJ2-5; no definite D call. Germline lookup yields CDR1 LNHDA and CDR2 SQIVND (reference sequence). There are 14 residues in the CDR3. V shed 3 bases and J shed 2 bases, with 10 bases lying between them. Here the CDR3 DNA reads TGTGCCAGTAGTATCTCCCTGCGTCAAGAGACCCAGTACTTC. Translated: CASSISLRQETQYF.

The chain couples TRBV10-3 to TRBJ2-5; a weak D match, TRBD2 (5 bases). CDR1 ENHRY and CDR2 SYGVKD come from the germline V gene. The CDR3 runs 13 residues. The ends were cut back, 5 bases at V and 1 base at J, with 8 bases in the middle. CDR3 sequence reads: CAISSGGQETQYF. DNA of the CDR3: TGTGCCATCAGTTCTGGAGGCCAAGAGACCCAGTACTTC.

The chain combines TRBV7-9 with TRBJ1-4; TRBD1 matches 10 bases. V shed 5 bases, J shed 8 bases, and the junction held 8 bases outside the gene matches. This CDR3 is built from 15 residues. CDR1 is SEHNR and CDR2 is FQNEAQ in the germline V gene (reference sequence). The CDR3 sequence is CASSPGTGVLEKLFF. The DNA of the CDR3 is TGTGCCAGCAGCCCAGGGACAGGGGTGTTGGAAAAACTGTTTTTT.

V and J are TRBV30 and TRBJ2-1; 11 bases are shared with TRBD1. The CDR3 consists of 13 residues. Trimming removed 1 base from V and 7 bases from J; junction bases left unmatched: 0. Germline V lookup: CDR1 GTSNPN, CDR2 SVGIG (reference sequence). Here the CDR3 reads CAWSGDRGNEQFF. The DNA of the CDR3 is TGTGCCTGGAGTGGGGACAGGGGGAATGAGCAGTTCTTC.

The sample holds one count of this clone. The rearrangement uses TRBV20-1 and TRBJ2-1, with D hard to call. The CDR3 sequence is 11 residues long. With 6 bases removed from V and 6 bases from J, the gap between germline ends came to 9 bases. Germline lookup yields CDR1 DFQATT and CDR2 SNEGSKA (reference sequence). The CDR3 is CSARMVNEQFF. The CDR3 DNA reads TGCAGTGCGCGGATGGTCAATGAGCAGTTCTTC.

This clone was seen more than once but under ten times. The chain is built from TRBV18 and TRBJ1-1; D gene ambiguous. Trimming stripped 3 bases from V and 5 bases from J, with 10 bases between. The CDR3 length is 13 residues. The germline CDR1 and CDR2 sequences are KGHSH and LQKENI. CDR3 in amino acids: CASSPNSDTEAFF. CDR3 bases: TGTGCCAGCTCACCGAACAGTGATACTGAAGCTTTCTTT. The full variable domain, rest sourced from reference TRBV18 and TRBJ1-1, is NAGVMQNPRHLVRRRGQEARLRCSPMKGHSHVYWYRQLPEEGLKFMVYLQKENIIDESGMPKERFSAEFPKEGPSILRIQQVVRGDSAAYFCASSPNSDTEAFFGQGTRLTVV.

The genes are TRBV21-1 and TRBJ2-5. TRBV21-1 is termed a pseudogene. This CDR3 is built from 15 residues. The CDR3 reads CASSKVGSFWGTQYF. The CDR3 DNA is TGTGCCAGCAGCAAAGTTGGCAGTTTTTGGGGGACCCAGTACTTC.